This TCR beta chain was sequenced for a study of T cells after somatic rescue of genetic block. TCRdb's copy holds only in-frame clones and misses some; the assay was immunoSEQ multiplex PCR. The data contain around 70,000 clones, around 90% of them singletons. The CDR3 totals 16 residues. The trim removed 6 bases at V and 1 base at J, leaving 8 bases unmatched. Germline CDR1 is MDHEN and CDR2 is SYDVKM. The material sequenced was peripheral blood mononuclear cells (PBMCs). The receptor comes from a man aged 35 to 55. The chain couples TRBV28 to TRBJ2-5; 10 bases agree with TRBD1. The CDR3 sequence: CASRPGTGVGQETQYF. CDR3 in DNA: TGTGCCAGCAGGCCCGGGACAGGGGTAGGCCAAGAGACCCAGTACTTC.